These 24 T cell receptor beta chains were sequenced from one sample in a study of cytomegalovirus exposure and HLA in healthy donors. PCR was performed using 60 Vbeta and 13 Jbeta primers. Data came from immunoSEQ multiplex PCR; TCRdb stores just in-frame clones and leaves some out. The data contain around 220,000 clones, more than 65% of them singletons. The sequenced sample was PBMCs. The receptors originated from a woman in her 30s in good health and CMV-seronegative.

V is TRBV25-1 and J is TRBJ2-1, with TRBD2 matching 7 bases. Germline V gene sequence: CDR1 MGHDK, CDR2 SYGVNS. V lost 6 bases and J lost 5; bases outside the gene matches: 4. The CDR3 consists of 13 residues. CDR3 sequence reads: CASRGGVNNEQFF. The CDR3, as DNA: TGTGCCAGCAGGGGGGGGGTAAACAATGAGCAGTTCTTC.

This chain connects TRBV7-3 to TRBJ1-1; no clear D. The CDR3 sequence is 15 residues long. The germline gives CDR1 SGHTA, CDR2 FQGTGA. Trimming removed 5 bases at V and 6 bases at J, with 19 bases between. The CDR3 DNA reads TGTGCCAGCAGCCTCAACGAGGGCAGCGGGGCTGAAGCTTTCTTT. Amino acid sequence: CASSLNEGSGAEAFF. Variable domain in full (rest from reference TRBV7-3 and TRBJ1-1): GAGVSQTPSNKVTEKGKYVELRCDPISGHTALYWYRQSLGQGPEFLIYFQGTGAADDSGLPNDRFFAVRPEGSVSTLKIQRTERGDSAVYLCASSLNEGSGAEAFFGQGTRLTVV.

In this sample, this clone turned up once. The chain has TRBV11-2 and TRBJ1-1; D call uncertain. This CDR3 is built from 16 residues. Germline loops: CDR1 SGHAT, CDR2 FQNNGV. V dropped 0 bases and J dropped 5 bases, with 16 bases sitting between them. The CDR3 region is CASSLDLPRSETEAFF. In DNA form, the CDR3 reads TGTGCCAGCAGCTTAGATCTGCCCAGGTCAGAAACTGAAGCTTTCTTT.

The chain uses TRBV29-1 and TRBJ1-3; weak D call: TRBD1 (6 bases). Trimming shortened V by 4 bases and J by 0 bases, and 7 bases separated the two germline ends. This CDR3 has 13 amino acids. Germline V CDR1 and CDR2: SQVTM, ANQGSEA. DNA for the CDR3: TGCAGCGTTGGACAGGTCTCTGGAAACACCATATATTTT. Translated: CSVGQVSGNTIYF. The variable domain in full, with the rest retrieved from reference TRBV29-1 and TRBJ1-3, is SAVISQKPSRDICQRGTSLTIQCQVDSQVTMMFWYRQQPGQSLTLIATANQGSEATYESGFVIDKFPISRPNLTFSTLTVSNMSPEDSSIYLCSVGQVSGNTIYFGEGSWLTVV.

The chain is built from TRBV7-6 and TRBJ2-2; 10 positions agree with TRBD1. Losses at the gene ends were 4 bases for V and 6 bases for J; bases not matched to a gene: 8. There are 16 residues in the CDR3. The germline CDR1 and CDR2 sequences are SGHVS and FNYEAQ. The CDR3 protein is CASSSGTGVQAGELFF. The CDR3 bases are TGTGCCAGCAGCTCCGGGACAGGGGTTCAGGCCGGGGAGCTGTTTTTT.

The J gene is TRBJ2-5, the V gene TRBV6-5; D might be TRBD2 (5 bases). Germline lookup yields CDR1 MNHEY and CDR2 SVGAGI. This CDR3 has 14 amino acids. V was cut by 6 bases and J by 2 bases, with 13 bases left in between. CDR3 region: CASRLNSVQETQYF. The DNA for the CDR3 is TGTGCCAGCAGACTAAATAGCGTACAAGAGACCCAGTACTTC.

V and J are TRBV5-6 and TRBJ2-1, with a possible D match to TRBD2 (5 bases). The CDR3 has 13 residues. V was clipped by 4 bases and J by 14 bases, with 19 bases between them. Germline V CDR1 and CDR2: SGHDT, YYEEEE. CDR3 coding DNA: TGTGCCAGCAGCCCCTTTGAGTCGGGAAGGGAGTTCTTC. It specifies CASSPFESGREFF.

The genes are TRBV21-1 and TRBJ1-2; the table assigns TRBD1, which was not confirmed against the DNA. TRBV21-1 is a listed pseudogene. The CDR3 runs 16 residues. For the CDR3, the DNA is TGTGCCAGCAGCTTCCTAGAACCCAGGGAAAACTATGGCTACACCTTC. It codes for CASSFLEPRENYGYTF.

V gene TRBV29-1 combines with J gene TRBJ2-7, with 10 nucleotides matching TRBD1. The V segment lost 6 bases and the J segment 6 bases; nucleotides outside the gene matches: 5. Germline V lookup: CDR1 SQVTM, CDR2 ANQGSEA. This CDR3 is built from 12 residues. The CDR3 spells CSVGTGAAEQYF. The CDR3, as DNA: TGCAGCGTCGGGACAGGGGCGGCCGAGCAGTACTTC.

This clone was counted only a few times. V usage is TRBV9 and J usage is TRBJ2-7; D remains ambiguous. Germline V lookup: CDR1 SGDLS, CDR2 YYNGEE. Trimming pared 2 bases from V and 3 bases from J, leaving 12 bases between. The CDR3 runs to 14 residues. The CDR3, as DNA: TGTGCCAGCAGCGTTAACACCCAACACTACGAGCAGTACTTC. It yields the protein CASSVNTQHYEQYF.

The V gene is TRBV5-6, the J gene TRBJ2-2; 10 nucleotides agree with TRBD2. The CDR3 loop spans 17 amino acids. Germline CDR1 reads SGHDT; CDR2 reads YYEEEE. Trimming cost V 1 base and J 4 bases; bases outside gene matches: 7. The CDR3 nucleotides are TGTGCCAGCAGCTTGTTCGGACTAGCGGAGGGCACCGGGGAGCTGTTTTTT. Translating gives CASSLFGLAEGTGELFF. The entire variable domain, with the rest obtained from reference TRBV5-6 and TRBJ2-2, is as follows: DAGVTQSPTHLIKTRGQQVTLRCSPKSGHDTVSWYQQALGQGPQFIFQYYEEEERQRGNFPDRFSGHQFPNYSSELNVNALLLGDSALYLCASSLFGLAEGTGELFFGEGSRLTVL.

The chain joins TRBV7-2 to TRBJ1-1; 9 bases fit TRBD1. The CDR3 totals 15 residues. V was clipped by 4 bases and J by 1 base; unmatched bases: 4. Germline lookup yields CDR1 SGHTA and CDR2 FQGNSA. This CDR3 reads CASSSPGQGNTEAFF. CDR3 nucleotide sequence: TGTGCCAGCAGCTCACCGGGACAGGGGAACACTGAAGCTTTCTTT.

This chain connects TRBV18 to TRBJ2-7; TRBD1 aligns across 7 bases. Germline V CDR1 and CDR2: KGHSH, LQKENI. V shed 2 bases, J shed 2 bases, and the junction held 12 bases outside the gene matches. The CDR3 runs 17 residues. CDR3 bases: TGTGCCAGCTCACCAAGTAAGGGACAGCAAAATCCCTACGAGCAGTACTTC. This encodes CASSPSKGQQNPYEQYF.

Comments on this clone: The same CDR3 is also encoded by other DNA sequences in this sample. The chain links TRBV7-2 to TRBJ2-3; D gene ambiguous. Germline V gives CDR1 SGHTA, CDR2 FQGNSA. This CDR3 comprises 13 residues. The ends were cut back, 5 bases at V and 0 bases at J, with 6 bases in the middle. This CDR3 reads CASSGPSTDTQYF. For the CDR3, the DNA is TGTGCCAGCAGCGGGCCGAGCACAGATACGCAGTATTTT. The whole variable domain, filled in from reference TRBV7-2 and TRBJ2-3, reads GAGVSQSPSNKVTEKGKDVELRCDPISGHTALYWYRQSLGQGLEFLIYFQGNSAPDKSGLPSDRFSAERTGGSVSTLTIQRTQQEDSAVYLCASSGPSTDTQYFGPGTRLTVL.

The genes are TRBV7-2 and TRBJ2-7; tentatively, D is TRBD2 (6 bases). Per the germline V gene, CDR1 is SGHTA and CDR2 is FQGNSA. CDR3 length: 16 residues. V gave up 0 bases and J gave up 2 bases, with 14 bases separating them. The CDR3 reads CASSLAGVAAPYEQYF. The CDR3 region has the DNA TGTGCCAGCAGCTTAGCGGGGGTAGCGGCTCCCTACGAGCAGTACTTC.

The V gene is TRBV14, the J gene TRBJ1-5; D call uncertain. Germline loops: CDR1 SGHDN, CDR2 FVKESK. This CDR3 region has 15 residues. Trimming stripped 1 base from V and 5 bases from J, with 12 bases between. The CDR3 sequence is CASSQGSGRHQPQHF. The CDR3 DNA is TGTGCCAGCAGCCAAGGGTCCGGGAGACATCAGCCCCAGCATTTT.

In its sample, this clone was seen a few times. The gene calls are TRBV11-2 and TRBJ2-3; D is unclear. The CDR3 is made up of 14 amino acids. Between the trimmed V and J ends, which lost 0 bases and 3 bases, there was a span of 7 bases. Germline CDR1 reads SGHAT; CDR2 reads FQNNGV. The CDR3 DNA sequence: TGTGCCAGCAGCTTAGAGCAGTTAACAGATACGCAGTATTTT. As protein: CASSLEQLTDTQYF. Based on the CDR3 plus reference TRBV11-2 and TRBJ2-3, the full variable domain is EAGVAQSPRYKIIEKRQSVAFWCNPISGHATLYWYQQILGQGPKLLIQFQNNGVVDDSQLPKDRFSAERLKGVDSTLKIQPAKLEDSAVYLCASSLEQLTDTQYFGPGTRLTVL.

Remarks on this clone: Since no conserved phenylalanine or tryptophan closes the CDR3, a read error is the likely cause. The V gene is TRBV29-1, the J gene TRBJ2-3; 8 bases agree with TRBD1. This CDR3 is built from 14 residues. V was pared by 5 bases and J by 1 base, with 5 bases of the junction left unmatched. Looked up from germline, CDR1 is SQVTM and CDR2 is ANQGSEA. The CDR3 DNA reads TGCAGCGTTAGAGACAGGGGACGCACAGATACGCAGTATTTG. This codes for CSVRDRGRTDTQYL.

The chain combines TRBV5-1 with TRBJ1-3; D may be TRBD1 (6 bases). Germline V CDR1 and CDR2: SGHRS, YFSETQ. The CDR3 length is 14 residues. V lost 2 bases and J 3 bases, leaving 9 bases between the germline ends. Written as DNA, the CDR3 is TGCGCCAGCAGCTTCCAGGGGTATGGAAACACCATATATTTT. It codes for CASSFQGYGNTIYF.

The CDR3 here is CASSIVRLAGAIPTDTQYF. The DNA of the CDR3 is TGTGCCAGTAGTATAGTAAGACTAGCGGGGGCAATTCCCACAGATACGCAGTATTTT. V usage is TRBV19 and J usage is TRBJ2-3; 12 bases match TRBD2. The germline gives CDR1 LNHDA, CDR2 SQIVND (reference sequence). After removal of 1 base from V and 2 bases from J, the junction contained 10 bases not matched to a gene. The CDR3 loop spans 19 amino acids.

The V call is TRBV2, the J call TRBJ2-7, with 8 nucleotides matching TRBD1. Germline V CDR1 and CDR2: SNHLY, FYNNEI. The CDR3 has 16 residues. V lost 2 bases to trimming and J lost 3 bases; unmatched junction nucleotides: 9. The CDR3 bases are TGTGCCAGCAGTGAATACCCGGGACAGGAGGGCTACGAGCAGTACTTC. It codes for CASSEYPGQEGYEQYF. Full variable domain (outside the CDR3, taken from reference TRBV2 and TRBJ2-7): EPEVTQTPSHQVTQMGQEVILRCVPISNHLYFYWYRQILGQKVEFLVSFYNNEISEKSEIFDDQFSVERPDGSNFTLKIRSTKLEDSAMYFCASSEYPGQEGYEQYFGPGTRLTVT.

The gene calls are TRBV27 and TRBJ2-1, with 7 bases identical to TRBD2. The V and J ends lost 2 bases and 5 bases, in that order; junction bases with no gene match: 6. There are 15 residues in the CDR3. Germline V gives CDR1 MNHEY, CDR2 SMNVEV (reference sequence). DNA of the CDR3: TGTGCCAGCAGTTTAGGAGGGAGGGCCAACAATGAGCAGTTCTTC. Its translation: CASSLGGRANNEQFF.

This chain connects TRBV6-5 to TRBJ2-1; no firm D call. The CDR3 has 14 residues. Between the trimmed V and J ends, which lost 5 bases and 2 bases, there was a span of 10 bases. Germline CDR1 is MNHEY and CDR2 is SVGAGI. The CDR3 loop is CASSELKAYNEQFF. The CDR3 DNA follows: TGTGCCAGCAGTGAACTGAAAGCCTACAATGAGCAGTTCTTC.

This clone was detected once. The chain has TRBV7-9 and TRBJ1-5; D is perhaps TRBD1 (6 bases). Deletions cut 1 base from V and 3 bases from J, with 13 bases between. Germline V CDR1 and CDR2: SEHNR, FQNEAQ (reference sequence). The CDR3 totals 16 residues. This CDR3 reads CASSLGVGGANQPQHF. The CDR3 bases are TGTGCCAGCAGCTTAGGAGTTGGGGGGGCCAATCAGCCCCAGCATTTT.